The sequence of this T cell receptor beta chain was determined in a study of blood T cell repertoires in COVID-19. Turning to the study itself: Spain, Italy and the United States supplied samples that represented acute and convalescent COVID-19. T cells, B-cell-depleted T cells, or PBMCs provided the cDNA or gDNA that served as material.

Only one count was recorded for this clone. Sequenced by immunoSEQ multiplex PCR; TCRdb stores in-frame clones only, minus some. The sample has some 180,000 clones; approximately 88% are singletons. The sequence came from a woman aged 40 to 50 with COVID-19, enrolled during active disease. Specimen: peripheral blood.

The CDR3: CASSVARGGTYEQYF. The DNA of the CDR3 is TGTGCCAGCAGCGTAGCTCGCGGGGGAACCTACGAGCAGTACTTC. V gene TRBV9 combines with J gene TRBJ2-7, with 7 positions matching TRBD2. V dropped 0 bases and J dropped 2; count of bases not matched to a gene: 5. The length of the CDR3 is 15 residues. Germline V CDR1 and CDR2: SGDLS, YYNGEE. Based on the CDR3 plus reference TRBV9 and TRBJ2-7, the full variable domain is DSGVTQTPKHLITATGQRVTLRCSPRSGDLSVYWYQQSLDQGLQFLIQYYNGEERAKGNILERFSAQQFPDLHSELNLSSLELGDSALYFCASSVARGGTYEQYFGPGTRLTVT.